These 13 T cell receptor beta chains share one sample of origin, sequenced in a study of blood T cells in healthy people across ages. Using a J-beta primer mix together with a sample-barcoded 5' primer, a second PCR was run for roughly 6 to 11 cycles. TCRdb processed the 5' RACE reads anew with MiXCR; each CDR3 protein has one entry. The table lists about 930,000 distinct CDR3 sequences, 25% to 30% of them singletons. This sample also belongs to another study, concerning T cells of mothers and their children.

Sequencing used blood. The receptor set was obtained from a woman aged 35 to 49 in good health.

The table lists this clonotype with many counts. V usage is TRBV7-9 and J usage is TRBJ2-7; D gene ambiguous. Trimming stripped 1 base from V and 5 bases from J, with 9 bases between. CDR1 is SEHNR, CDR2 FQNEAQ, per germline (reference sequence). There are 13 residues in the CDR3. The CDR3 spells CASSLGSPDEQYF. Written as DNA, the CDR3 is TGTGCCAGCAGCTTAGGTTCGCCGGACGAGCAGTACTTC.

Note on this clonotype: One junction end disagrees with the germline gene, perhaps due to a read error. V gene TRBV10-3 combines with J gene TRBJ2-6; 8 nucleotides agree with TRBD1. Germline V gives CDR1 ENHRY, CDR2 SYGVKD. There are 17 residues in the CDR3. CDR3 region: CAISSTGGESGASVLTF. CDR3 coding DNA: TGTGCCATCAGTAGTACAGGGGGAGAATCGGGGGCCAGCGTCCTGACTTTC.

In this sample, this clonotype turned up many times. The chain combines TRBV4-3 with TRBJ1-4; D uncertain. The CDR3 loop spans 15 amino acids. Germline loops: CDR1 LGHNA, CDR2 YSLEER. V gave up 4 bases and J gave up 8 bases, with 17 bases separating them. CDR3 nucleotides: TGCGCCAGCAGCCCAGACCGGGTCCTTCGGGAAAAACTGTTTTTT. Translating gives CASSPDRVLREKLFF.

The V call is TRBV7-8, the J call TRBJ2-1; 7 nucleotides agree with TRBD2. The CDR3 extends over 16 amino acids. Per the germline V gene, CDR1 is SGHVS and CDR2 is FQNEAQ. V lost 5 bases, J lost 8 bases, and 15 bases stayed unmatched. This CDR3 is CASSIRDYQTAHEQFF. CDR3 bases: TGTGCCAGCAGCATCCGGGACTACCAGACGGCGCATGAGCAGTTCTTC.

The chain has TRBV13 and TRBJ1-4; 7 nucleotides line up with TRBD1. The V segment lost 6 bases and the J segment 7 bases; nucleotides outside the gene matches: 5. The CDR3 has 13 amino acids. From germline, CDR1 is PRHDT and CDR2 FYEKMQ (reference sequence). The CDR3 reads CASSRTGVEKLFF. The CDR3 DNA follows: TGTGCCAGCAGTCGAACAGGGGTTGAAAAACTGTTTTTT. The complete variable domain, with remaining parts taken from reference TRBV13 and TRBJ1-4, reads AAGVIQSPRHLIKEKRETATLKCYPIPRHDTVYWYQQGPGQDPQFLISFYEKMQSDKGSIPDRFSAQQFSDYHSELNMSSLELGDSALYFCASSRTGVEKLFFGSGTQLSVL.

Points on this clonotype: At one end, the junction sequence differs from germline, possibly due to a read error. The genes are TRBV7-9 and TRBJ1-1; weak D call: TRBD1 (6 bases). Germline V gene data show CDR1 as SEHNR and CDR2 as FQNEAQ (reference sequence). This CDR3 region has 13 residues. CDR3 in amino acids: CTSSLLAGAEAFF. The CDR3 DNA is TGTACCAGCAGCTTATTGGCAGGGGCTGAAGCTTTCTTT.

Details on this clonotype: The junction shows a germline mismatch at one end, possibly a read error. CDR3 amino acids: CASSLTSALNIRYF. DNA of the CDR3: TGTGCCAGCAGCCTGACTAGCGCGCTGAACATTCGGTACTTC. This chain joins TRBV11-2 and TRBJ2-4, with 8 bases lining up with TRBD2. The CDR3 spans 14 residues. Germline-derived CDR1 and CDR2 are SGHAT and FQNNGV.

This chain joins TRBV25-1 and TRBJ2-1, with 8 bases matching TRBD1. Germline V lookup: CDR1 MGHDK, CDR2 SYGVNS. V was pared by 4 bases and J by 9 bases, with 8 bases of the junction left unmatched. This CDR3 has 14 residues. For the CDR3, the DNA is TGTGCCAGCAGTGTGTCTGGACAGGGCGGTGAGCAGTTCTTC. Translating it yields CASSVSGQGGEQFF.

CDR3 loop: CATRGKQGGYGYTF. As DNA, the CDR3 is TGTGCCACAAGGGGCAAGCAAGGAGGCTATGGCTACACCTTC. The chain is built from TRBV6-1 and TRBJ1-2, with D maybe TRBD1 (5 bases). The V and J ends lost 10 bases and 4 bases respectively, with 19 bases between them. Germline V CDR1 and CDR2: MNHNS, SASEGT. The CDR3 sequence is 14 residues long.

On this clonotype itself: The junction departs from the called germline gene at one end, perhaps through a read error. V usage is TRBV5-1 and J usage is TRBJ2-1; 9 bases are shared with TRBD2. CDR1 SGHRS and CDR2 YFSETQ come from the germline V gene. The CDR3 covers 17 residues. CDR3 sequence: CAGSSFLAGVSYNEQFF. DNA of the CDR3: TGCGCCGGCAGCTCGTTCTTAGCGGGGGTATCCTACAATGAGCAGTTCTTC.

The chain employs TRBV5-6 and TRBJ1-5; no reliable D call. Germline V CDR1 and CDR2: SGHDT, YYEEEE. V lost 6 bases to trimming and J lost 6 bases, with 19 bases between them. This CDR3 contains 15 residues. The CDR3 sequence is CASNRGAMGSQPQHF. The CDR3 coding sequence is TGTGCCAGCAACCGTGGAGCTATGGGCAGTCAGCCCCAGCATTTT.

This clonotype was counted a few times. The genes are TRBV12-3 or TRBV12-4 and TRBJ2-4, with 10 positions matching TRBD2. The junction had 3 bases not matched to a gene; V was cut back by 3 bases and J by 4 bases. The CDR3 extends over 15 amino acids. The CDR3 nucleotides are TGTGCCAGCAGTTTCGAAGCGGGGGGGAAAAACATTCAGTACTTC. It is translated as CASSFEAGGKNIQYF.

There are many counts of this clonotype. The chain employs TRBV5-5 and TRBJ2-5; 8 nucleotides line up with TRBD2. CDR3 size: 15 residues. Germline values: CDR1 SGHKS, CDR2 YYEKEE (reference sequence). The V and J ends lost 0 bases and 5 bases, in that order; junction bases with no gene match: 6. The CDR3 region is CASSLDGGAGETQYF. The CDR3 nucleotides read TGTGCCAGCAGCTTGGACGGGGGGGCCGGTGAGACCCAGTACTTC.